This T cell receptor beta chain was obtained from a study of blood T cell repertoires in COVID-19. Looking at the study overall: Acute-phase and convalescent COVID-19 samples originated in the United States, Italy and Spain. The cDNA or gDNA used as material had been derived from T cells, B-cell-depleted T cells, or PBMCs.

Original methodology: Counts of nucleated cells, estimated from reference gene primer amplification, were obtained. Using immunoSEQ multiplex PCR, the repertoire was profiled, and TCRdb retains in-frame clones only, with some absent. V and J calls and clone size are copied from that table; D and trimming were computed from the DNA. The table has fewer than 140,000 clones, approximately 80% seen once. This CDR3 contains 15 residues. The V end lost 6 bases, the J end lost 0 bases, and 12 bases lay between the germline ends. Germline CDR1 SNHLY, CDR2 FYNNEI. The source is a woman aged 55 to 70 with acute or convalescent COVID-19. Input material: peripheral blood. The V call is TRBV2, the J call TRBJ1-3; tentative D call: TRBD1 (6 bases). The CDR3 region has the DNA TGTGCCAGCAGAGTACAGGGAACCTCTGGAAACACCATATATTTT. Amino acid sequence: CASRVQGTSGNTIYF. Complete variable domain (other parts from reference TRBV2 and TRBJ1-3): EPEVTQTPSHQVTQMGQEVILRCVPISNHLYFYWYRQILGQKVEFLVSFYNNEISEKSEIFDDQFSVERPDGSNFTLKIRSTKLEDSAMYFCASRVQGTSGNTIYFGEGSWLTVV.